These 30 T cell receptor beta chains came from one sample sequenced in a study of Ad26.COV2.S vaccination and SARS-CoV-2 variants. TCRdb's copy holds only in-frame clones and misses some; the assay was immunoSEQ multiplex PCR. The table has hundreds of thousands of clones, 80% to 95% seen once. Treatment reported: over 15 received Ad26.COV2.S at low or high dose, single or two shots; 5 received placebo; per-sample allocation not given. Collection of the samples took place on day 63 after the first injection of vaccine or placebo. This material consisted of peripheral blood, taken in a trial of Ad26.COV2.S vaccine versus placebo. These receptors originate from a person aged 18-60 years who received the Ad26.COV2.S COVID-19 vaccine or a placebo.

The rearrangement joins TRBV10-3 to TRBJ1-5; D gene uncertain. This CDR3 is built from 13 residues. The V gene lost 2 bases and the J gene lost 7 bases, with 9 bases spanning the gap. CDR1 ENHRY and CDR2 SYGVKD come from the germline V gene. The CDR3 DNA reads as TGTGCCATCAGTGAGACCGACAACCAGCCCCAGCATTTT. Amino acids: CAISETDNQPQHF.

The rearrangement uses TRBV9 and TRBJ1-3; the D gene is possibly TRBD1 (6 bases). This CDR3 spans 15 amino acids. The V gene lost 4 bases and the J gene lost 0 bases, with 11 bases spanning the gap. Germline values: CDR1 SGDLS, CDR2 YYNGEE. In nucleotides, the CDR3 is TGTGCCAGCAGCCCAGGGGACTTCTCTGGAAACACCATATATTTT. It encodes CASSPGDFSGNTIYF.

The genes are TRBV7-9 and TRBJ2-5; D might be TRBD2 (5 bases). The CDR3 is made up of 16 amino acids. Trimming pared 4 bases from V and 1 base from J, leaving 16 bases between. In germline, CDR1 is SEHNR, CDR2 FQNEAQ (reference sequence). The CDR3 region is CASSSPVRLTQETQYF. The CDR3 DNA sequence: TGTGCCAGCAGCTCCCCCGTTAGACTAACCCAAGAGACCCAGTACTTC.

V usage is TRBV7-2 and J usage is TRBJ1-1, with D unclear. CDR3 size: 14 residues. The germline V and J ends were trimmed by 5 bases and 3 bases, with 13 bases remaining between them. The V gene's germline CDR1 is SGHTA and CDR2 FQGNSA. The CDR3 protein is CASSPTYGDTEAFF. Written as DNA, the CDR3 is TGTGCCAGCAGCCCTACATACGGGGACACTGAAGCTTTCTTT.

The chain joins TRBV11-1 to TRBJ2-2, with D possibly being TRBD1 (6 bases). CDR3 length: 15 residues. Trimming cost V 2 bases and J 5 bases, with 12 bases left between them. Germline V gives CDR1 SGHAT, CDR2 FQDESV (reference sequence). CDR3 in amino acids: CASSLQGRLTGELFF. The CDR3, as DNA: TGTGCCAGCAGCTTACAGGGGCGACTGACCGGGGAGCTGTTTTTT. Full variable domain (rest looked up from reference TRBV11-1 and TRBJ2-2): EAEVAQSPRYKITEKSQAVAFWCDPISGHATLYWYRQILGQGPELLVQFQDESVVDDSQLPKDRFSAERLKGVDSTLKIQPAELGDSAMYLCASSLQGRLTGELFFGEGSRLTVL.

This clone was observed a few times. The V gene is TRBV12-3 or TRBV12-4, the J gene TRBJ2-7; D is perhaps TRBD1 or TRBD2 (5 bases each). V lost 1 base and J lost 9, with 10 bases in between. The CDR3 contains 12 residues. The CDR3 protein is CASSLVGDPQYF. The CDR3 nucleotides read TGTGCCAGCAGTTTAGTGGGGGACCCGCAGTACTTC.

The chain recombines TRBV3-1 (or the pseudogene TRBV3-2) with TRBJ2-2, with 9 bases lining up with TRBD2. The CDR3 loop spans 16 amino acids. The V segment lost 6 bases and the J segment 5 bases; nucleotides outside the gene matches: 10. Germline CDR1 and CDR2: LGHDT and YNNKEL (reference sequence). CDR3 DNA: TGTGCCAGCAGGCTAGGGGGAACTAGCGGGACCGGGGAGCTGTTTTTT. Translated, it gives CASRLGGTSGTGELFF.

The chain carries TRBV6-5 and TRBJ1-5; D may be TRBD1 (5 bases). The V gene's germline CDR1 is MNHEY and CDR2 SVGAGI. The V and J ends lost 6 bases and 1 base respectively, with 10 bases between them. The CDR3 length is 14 residues. CDR3 residues: CASRQGESNQPQHF. CDR3 sequence (DNA): TGTGCCAGCAGACAAGGGGAAAGCAATCAGCCCCAGCATTTT.

The J gene is TRBJ2-3, the V gene TRBV9; possible D gene TRBD2, 5 bases. Germline CDR1 is SGDLS and CDR2 is YYNGEE. V was trimmed by 0 bases and J by 3 bases, leaving 8 bases between them. This CDR3 has 14 residues. The CDR3 spells CASSVGPGTDTQYF. The CDR3 nucleotides are TGTGCCAGCAGCGTAGGCCCGGGAACAGATACGCAGTATTTT. The full variable domain, its missing parts supplied by reference TRBV9 and TRBJ2-3, is DSGVTQTPKHLITATGQRVTLRCSPRSGDLSVYWYQQSLDQGLQFLIQYYNGEERAKGNILERFSAQQFPDLHSELNLSSLELGDSALYFCASSVGPGTDTQYFGPGTRLTVL.

This clone was picked up a small number of times. The CDR3 DNA sequence: TGTGCCTGGAGTGTAGACAGGACTCAGCCCCAGCATTTT. It encodes CAWSVDRTQPQHF. The chain employs TRBV30 and TRBJ1-5; D perhaps matches TRBD1 (6 bases). The V end lost 0 bases, the J end lost 6 bases, and 9 bases lay between the germline ends. Germline CDR1 and CDR2: GTSNPN and SVGIG (reference sequence). The CDR3 spans 13 residues.

The rearrangement links TRBV30 to TRBJ1-3; 8 nucleotides match TRBD1. Per germline, CDR1 GTSNPN and CDR2 SVGIG (reference sequence). The CDR3 consists of 17 residues. With V trimmed by 0 bases and J by 0 bases, 7 bases remained unmatched. CDR3 amino acids: CAWSVHTGGNSGNTIYF. CDR3 DNA sequence: TGTGCCTGGAGTGTACACACAGGGGGAAACTCTGGAAACACCATATATTTT. The whole variable domain, filled in from reference TRBV30 and TRBJ1-3, reads SQTIHQWPATLVQPVGSPLSLECTVEGTSNPNLYWYRQAAGRGLQLLFYSVGIGQISSEVPQNLSASRPQDRQFILSSKKLLLSDSGFYLCAWSVHTGGNSGNTIYFGEGSWLTVV.

The V call is TRBV11-2, the J call TRBJ1-1; D uncertain. The CDR3 covers 13 residues. V lost 4 bases and J 8 bases, leaving 14 bases between the germline ends. Germline values: CDR1 SGHAT, CDR2 FQNNGV. The CDR3 region has the DNA TGTGCCAGCAGCTCTCTGTGGGCCGAGGAAGCTTTCTTT. It yields the protein CASSSLWAEEAFF. Supplemented by reference TRBV11-2 and TRBJ1-1, the full variable domain reads EAGVAQSPRYKIIEKRQSVAFWCNPISGHATLYWYQQILGQGPKLLIQFQNNGVVDDSQLPKDRFSAERLKGVDSTLKIQPAKLEDSAVYLCASSSLWAEEAFFGQGTRLTVV.

This clone showed up just once. CDR3 sequence reads: CASSVTGGPANYGYTF. CDR3 nucleotides: TGTGCCAGCAGCGTTACAGGGGGCCCAGCTAACTATGGCTACACCTTC. The gene calls are TRBV9 and TRBJ1-2; 9 bases are a match to TRBD1. This CDR3 has 16 residues. The V and J ends lost 2 bases and 0 bases, in that order; junction bases with no gene match: 5. In germline, CDR1 is SGDLS, CDR2 YYNGEE.

The J gene is TRBJ2-1, the V gene TRBV9; D is ambiguous. V was clipped by 0 bases and J by 0 bases, with 10 bases between them. This CDR3 is built from 16 residues. Germline V CDR1 and CDR2: SGDLS, YYNGEE. In nucleotides, the CDR3 is TGTGCCAGCAGCGTAGTTGCGGTAAGCTCCTACAATGAGCAGTTCTTC. Protein sequence: CASSVVAVSSYNEQFF.

V is TRBV7-9 and J is TRBJ2-2, with D maybe TRBD2 (5 bases). The CDR3 is made up of 17 amino acids. V was cut by 5 bases and J by 3 bases, with 19 bases left in between. Germline-derived CDR1 and CDR2 are SEHNR and FQNEAQ (reference sequence). CDR3 DNA sequence: TGTGCCAGCAGCAAAATTAGCGAGAGGGCCTACACCGGGGAGCTGTTTTTT. Translation gives CASSKISERAYTGELFF.

The chain carries TRBV11-2 and TRBJ1-1, with D unclear. The V end lost 0 bases, the J end lost 1 base, and 6 bases lay between the germline ends. CDR1 is SGHAT and CDR2 is FQNNGV in the germline V gene. The CDR3 runs to 14 residues. This CDR3 is CASSLEGRNTEAFF. In nucleotides, the CDR3 is TGTGCCAGCAGCTTAGAGGGCAGGAACACTGAAGCTTTCTTT.

The rearrangement uses TRBV6-5 and TRBJ1-2; TRBD1 might be the D (6 bases). CDR1 is MNHEY, CDR2 SVGAGI, per germline. The CDR3 covers 15 residues. Trimming stripped 6 bases from V and 6 bases from J, with 20 bases between. In nucleotides, the CDR3 is TGTGCCAGCAGCAGACAAACAGGGAATTTCGATGGCTACACCTTC. Translated, it gives CASSRQTGNFDGYTF.

The CDR3 sequence is CASSLLKTVAGETQYF. The DNA for the CDR3 is TGTGCCAGCAGTTTACTGAAGACAGTGGCGGGAGAGACCCAGTACTTC. The chain links TRBV28 to TRBJ2-5, with D possibly called TRBD1 or TRBD2 (5 bases each). Germline V gene data show CDR1 as MDHEN and CDR2 as SYDVKM. The V and J ends lost 2 bases and 4 bases respectively, with 17 bases between them. CDR3 length equals 16 residues.

The genes are TRBV5-1 and TRBJ2-7; no reliable D call. The CDR3 loop spans 13 amino acids. Germline CDR1 is SGHRS and CDR2 is YFSETQ. Trimming left V 2 bases short and J 2 bases short, with 8 bases between. CDR3 protein: CASSLGMTYEQYF. The CDR3, as DNA: TGCGCCAGCAGCTTAGGGATGACCTACGAGCAGTACTTC.

The V gene is TRBV7-6, the J gene TRBJ1-5; 9 nucleotides align to TRBD1. V shed 5 bases, J shed 7 bases, and the junction held 6 bases outside the gene matches. The CDR3 extends over 14 amino acids. The germline CDR1 and CDR2 sequences are SGHVS and FNYEAQ. The CDR3 loop reads CASSQQGQGQPQHF. In DNA, the CDR3 is TGTGCCAGCAGCCAACAGGGACAGGGCCAGCCCCAGCATTTT.

The gene calls are TRBV28 and TRBJ1-5; D not resolved. This CDR3 is 12 amino acids long. CDR1 and CDR2 (germline): MDHEN, SYDVKM. Trimming left V 3 bases short and J 6 bases short, with 6 bases between. CDR3 protein: CASSFSGQPQHF. The CDR3 region has the DNA TGTGCCAGCAGTTTTTCGGGTCAGCCCCAGCATTTT.

This sequence joins TRBV7-2 and TRBJ1-5; the match to TRBD1 covers 8 bases. This CDR3 is 18 amino acids long. Germline V gene sequence: CDR1 SGHTA, CDR2 FQGNSA. The trim removed 1 base at V and 0 bases at J, leaving 8 bases unmatched. CDR3 residues: CASSLVATGAYSNQPQHF. The CDR3 DNA reads TGTGCCAGCAGCTTAGTTGCGACAGGGGCCTATAGCAATCAGCCCCAGCATTTT.

The chain joins TRBV7-9 to TRBJ2-7; 9 bases match TRBD1. This CDR3 is 17 amino acids long. The V segment lost 5 bases and the J segment 1 base; nucleotides outside the gene matches: 12. The germline gives CDR1 SEHNR, CDR2 FQNEAQ (reference sequence). The CDR3: CASSPLWDRDTSYEQYF. The CDR3 bases are TGTGCCAGCAGCCCGCTATGGGACAGGGACACTTCCTACGAGCAGTACTTC.

This rearrangement joins TRBV11-1 to TRBJ2-7, with 9 bases matching TRBD1. V was clipped by 5 bases and J by 6 bases; unmatched bases: 8. The CDR3 length is 14 residues. Germline V CDR1 and CDR2: SGHAT, FQDESV (reference sequence). The CDR3: CASSPGQGASEQYF. The CDR3 DNA sequence: TGTGCCAGCAGCCCGGGACAGGGTGCAAGCGAGCAGTACTTC. The variable domain in full, completed from reference TRBV11-1 and TRBJ2-7, reads EAEVAQSPRYKITEKSQAVAFWCDPISGHATLYWYRQILGQGPELLVQFQDESVVDDSQLPKDRFSAERLKGVDSTLKIQPAELGDSAMYLCASSPGQGASEQYFGPGTRLTVT.

This chain connects TRBV9 to TRBJ2-7; 9 bases map to TRBD1. Germline V gene sequence: CDR1 SGDLS, CDR2 YYNGEE. CDR3 length equals 15 residues. V dropped 0 bases and J dropped 4; count of bases not matched to a gene: 5. In nucleotides, the CDR3 is TGTGCCAGCAGCGTAGGGCAGGGACAGGGATACGAGCAGTACTTC. This sequence encodes CASSVGQGQGYEQYF.

This chain uses TRBV24-1 with TRBJ2-2; possible D gene TRBD1, 5 bases. CDR3 length equals 18 residues. Deletions cut 8 bases from V and 0 bases from J, with 21 bases between. Germline-derived CDR1 and CDR2 are KGHDR and SFDVKD. The chain's CDR3 is CATMASGIRGANTGELFF. DNA for the CDR3: TGTGCCACCATGGCATCGGGTATTAGGGGCGCGAACACCGGGGAGCTGTTTTTT.

This rearrangement joins TRBV9 to TRBJ2-7; 8 positions match TRBD1. CDR1 is SGDLS, CDR2 YYNGEE, per germline. The CDR3 length is 14 residues. Germline trimming cut 2 bases from V and 2 bases from J; bases unmatched to any gene: 3. Written as DNA, the CDR3 is TGTGCCAGCAGCGTTGGACAGGGTACCTACGAGCAGTACTTC. Protein: CASSVGQGTYEQYF.

This chain uses TRBV24-1 with TRBJ1-5; possible D gene TRBD1, 6 bases. CDR1 and CDR2 (germline): KGHDR, SFDVKD. CDR3 length: 16 amino acids. With 4 bases removed from V and 1 base from J, the gap between germline ends came to 13 bases. The CDR3 sequence is CATSDPQGPSNQPQHF. The DNA of the CDR3 is TGTGCCACCAGTGACCCACAGGGACCGAGCAATCAGCCCCAGCATTTT.

The chain links TRBV30 to TRBJ2-2, with a tentative D call TRBD1 (6 bases). Trimming stripped 2 bases from V and 7 bases from J, with 8 bases between. The CDR3 is 12 residues long. The germline gives CDR1 GTSNPN, CDR2 SVGIG (reference sequence). DNA of the CDR3: TGTGCCTGGAGTCAGGGGATCGGGGAGCTGTTTTTT. Protein product: CAWSQGIGELFF.

Written as DNA, the CDR3 is TGTGCCAGCAGTTACCAGGGGAGAAAAGCTTTCTTT. This encodes CASSYQGRKAFF. This chain connects TRBV6-5 to TRBJ1-1; weak D call: TRBD1 (6 bases). From germline, CDR1 is MNHEY and CDR2 SVGAGI. The length of the CDR3 is 12 residues. V shed 2 bases and J shed 9 bases, with 10 bases lying between them.